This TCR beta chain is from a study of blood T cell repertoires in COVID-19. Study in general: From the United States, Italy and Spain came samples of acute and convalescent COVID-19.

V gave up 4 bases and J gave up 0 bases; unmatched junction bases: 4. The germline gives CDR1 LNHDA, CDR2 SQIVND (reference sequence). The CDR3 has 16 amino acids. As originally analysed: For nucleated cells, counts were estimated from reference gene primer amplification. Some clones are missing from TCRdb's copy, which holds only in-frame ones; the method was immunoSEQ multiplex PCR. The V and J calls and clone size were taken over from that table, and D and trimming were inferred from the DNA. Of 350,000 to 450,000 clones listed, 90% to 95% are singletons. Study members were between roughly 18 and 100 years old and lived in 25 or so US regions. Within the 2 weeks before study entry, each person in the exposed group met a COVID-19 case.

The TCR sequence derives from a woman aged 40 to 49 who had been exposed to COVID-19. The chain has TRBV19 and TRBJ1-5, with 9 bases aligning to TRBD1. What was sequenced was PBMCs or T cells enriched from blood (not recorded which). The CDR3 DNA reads TGTGCCAGTAGTAGCCGGGACAGGGTTAGCAATCAGCCCCAGCATTTT. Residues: CASSSRDRVSNQPQHF.